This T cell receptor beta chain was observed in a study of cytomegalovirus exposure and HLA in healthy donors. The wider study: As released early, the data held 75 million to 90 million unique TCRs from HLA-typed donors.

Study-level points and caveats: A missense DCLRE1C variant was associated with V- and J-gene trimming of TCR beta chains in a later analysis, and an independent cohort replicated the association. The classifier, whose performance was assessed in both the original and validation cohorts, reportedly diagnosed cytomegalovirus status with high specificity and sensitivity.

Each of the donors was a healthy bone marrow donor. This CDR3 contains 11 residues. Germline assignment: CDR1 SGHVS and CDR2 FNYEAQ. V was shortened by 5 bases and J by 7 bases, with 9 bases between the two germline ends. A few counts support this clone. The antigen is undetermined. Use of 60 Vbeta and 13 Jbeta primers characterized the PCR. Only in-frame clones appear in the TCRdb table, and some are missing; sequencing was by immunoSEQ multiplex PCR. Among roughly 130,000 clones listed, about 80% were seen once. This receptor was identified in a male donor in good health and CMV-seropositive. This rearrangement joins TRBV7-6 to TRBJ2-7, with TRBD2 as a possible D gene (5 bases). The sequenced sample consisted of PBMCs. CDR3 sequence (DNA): TGTGCCAGCAGCGGTACGGGAGAGCAGTACTTC. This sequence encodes CASSGTGEQYF.